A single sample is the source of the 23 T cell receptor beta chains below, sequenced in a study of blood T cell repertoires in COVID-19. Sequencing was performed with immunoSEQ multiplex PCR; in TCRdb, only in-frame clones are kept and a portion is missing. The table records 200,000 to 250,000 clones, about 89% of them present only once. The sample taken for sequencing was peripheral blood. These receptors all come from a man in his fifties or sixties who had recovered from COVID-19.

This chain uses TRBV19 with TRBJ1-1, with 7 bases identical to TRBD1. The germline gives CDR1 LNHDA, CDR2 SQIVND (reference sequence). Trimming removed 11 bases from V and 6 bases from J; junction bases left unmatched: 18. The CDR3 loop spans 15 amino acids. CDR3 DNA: TGTGCCTGTAAGAGACAGGGCGTACTCGCCCCTGAAGCTTTCTTT. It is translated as CACKRQGVLAPEAFF.

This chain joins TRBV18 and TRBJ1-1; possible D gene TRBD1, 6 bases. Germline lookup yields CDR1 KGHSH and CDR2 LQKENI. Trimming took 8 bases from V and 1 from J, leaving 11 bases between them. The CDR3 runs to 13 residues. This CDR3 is CASAGRGNTEAFF. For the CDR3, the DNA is TGTGCCAGCGCCGGCAGGGGGAACACTGAAGCTTTCTTT.

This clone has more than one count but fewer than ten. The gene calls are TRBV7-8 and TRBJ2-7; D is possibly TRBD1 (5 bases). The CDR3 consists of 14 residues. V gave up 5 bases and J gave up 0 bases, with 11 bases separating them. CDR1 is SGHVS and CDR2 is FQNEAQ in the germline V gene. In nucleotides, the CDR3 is TGTGCCAGCAGCCCCGGACATGCCTCCTACGAGCAGTACTTC. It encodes CASSPGHASYEQYF.

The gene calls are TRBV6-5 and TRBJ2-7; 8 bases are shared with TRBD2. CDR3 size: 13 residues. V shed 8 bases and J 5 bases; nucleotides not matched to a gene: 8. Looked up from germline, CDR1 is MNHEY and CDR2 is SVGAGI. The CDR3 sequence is CASQRGRSDEQYF. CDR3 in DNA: TGTGCCAGCCAGCGGGGGAGGTCCGACGAGCAGTACTTC.

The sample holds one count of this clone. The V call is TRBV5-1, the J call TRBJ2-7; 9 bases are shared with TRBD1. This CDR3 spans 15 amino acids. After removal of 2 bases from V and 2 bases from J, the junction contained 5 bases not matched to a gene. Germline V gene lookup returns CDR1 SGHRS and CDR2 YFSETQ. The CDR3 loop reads CASSFNRDRAYEQYF. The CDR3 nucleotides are TGCGCCAGCAGCTTTAACCGGGACAGGGCCTACGAGCAGTACTTC.

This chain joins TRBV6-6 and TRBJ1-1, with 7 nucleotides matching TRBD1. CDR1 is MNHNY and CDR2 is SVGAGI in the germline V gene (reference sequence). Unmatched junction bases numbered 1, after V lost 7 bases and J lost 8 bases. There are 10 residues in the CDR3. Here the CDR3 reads CASMDREAFF. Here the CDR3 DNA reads TGTGCCAGCATGGACAGGGAAGCTTTCTTT.

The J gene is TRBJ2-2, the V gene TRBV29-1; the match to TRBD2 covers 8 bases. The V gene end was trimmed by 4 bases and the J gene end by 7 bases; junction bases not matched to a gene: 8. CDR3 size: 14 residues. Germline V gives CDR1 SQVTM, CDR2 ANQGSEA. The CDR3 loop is CSVGVREVGGELFF. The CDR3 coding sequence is TGCAGCGTTGGGGTGCGGGAGGTCGGCGGGGAGCTGTTTTTT.

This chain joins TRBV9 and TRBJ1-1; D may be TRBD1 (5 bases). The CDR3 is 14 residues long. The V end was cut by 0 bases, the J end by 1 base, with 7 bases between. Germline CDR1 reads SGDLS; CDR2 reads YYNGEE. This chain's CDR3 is CASSVVTENTEAFF. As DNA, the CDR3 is TGTGCCAGCAGCGTAGTGACAGAGAACACTGAAGCTTTCTTT.

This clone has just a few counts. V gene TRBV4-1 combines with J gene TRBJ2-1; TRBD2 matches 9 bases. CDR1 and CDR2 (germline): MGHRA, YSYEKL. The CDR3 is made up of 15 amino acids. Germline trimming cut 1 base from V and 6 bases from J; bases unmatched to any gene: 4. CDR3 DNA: TGCGCCAGCAGCCAAGGGCGGGGGGGCCTCAATGAGCAGTTCTTC. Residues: CASSQGRGGLNEQFF.

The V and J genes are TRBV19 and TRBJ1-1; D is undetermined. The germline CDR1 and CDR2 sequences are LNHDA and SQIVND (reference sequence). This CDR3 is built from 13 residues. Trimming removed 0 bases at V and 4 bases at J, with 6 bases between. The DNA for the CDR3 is TGTGCCAGTAGTATAGAAGAGGGCACTGAAGCTTTCTTT. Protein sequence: CASSIEEGTEAFF.

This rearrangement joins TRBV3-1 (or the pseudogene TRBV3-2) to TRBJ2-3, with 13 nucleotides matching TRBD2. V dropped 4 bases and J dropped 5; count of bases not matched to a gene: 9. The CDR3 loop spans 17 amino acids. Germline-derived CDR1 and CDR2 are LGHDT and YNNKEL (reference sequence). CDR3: CASSPLGTSGTEDTQYF. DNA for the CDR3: TGTGCCAGCAGCCCACTAGGGACTAGCGGGACCGAAGATACGCAGTATTTT.

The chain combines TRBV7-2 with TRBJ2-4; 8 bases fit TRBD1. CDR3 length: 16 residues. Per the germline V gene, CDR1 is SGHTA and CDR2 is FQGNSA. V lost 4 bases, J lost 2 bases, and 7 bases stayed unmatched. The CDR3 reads CASSSAGGFSKNIQYF. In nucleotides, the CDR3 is TGTGCCAGCAGCTCCGCAGGGGGCTTCTCCAAAAACATTCAGTACTTC.

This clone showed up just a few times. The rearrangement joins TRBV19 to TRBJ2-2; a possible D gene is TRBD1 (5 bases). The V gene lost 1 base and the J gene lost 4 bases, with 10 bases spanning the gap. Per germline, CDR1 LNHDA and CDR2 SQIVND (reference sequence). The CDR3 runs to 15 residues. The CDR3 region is CASSIGRGSTGELFF. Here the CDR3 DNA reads TGTGCCAGTAGTATAGGAAGGGGTAGCACCGGGGAGCTGTTTTTT. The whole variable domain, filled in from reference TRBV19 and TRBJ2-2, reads DGGITQSPKYLFRKEGQNVTLSCEQNLNHDAMYWYRQDPGQGLRLIYYSQIVNDFQKGDIAEGYSVSREKKESFPLTVTSAQKNPTAFYLCASSIGRGSTGELFFGEGSRLTVL.

The CDR3 loop is CASSLKTGNTGELFF. The CDR3 nucleotides read TGCGCCAGCAGCTTAAAGACTGGGAACACCGGGGAGCTGTTTTTT. This sequence joins TRBV5-1 and TRBJ2-2; D is undetermined. The germline gives CDR1 SGHRS, CDR2 YFSETQ. This CDR3 region has 15 residues. The ends were cut back, 2 bases at V and 1 base at J, with 9 bases in the middle.

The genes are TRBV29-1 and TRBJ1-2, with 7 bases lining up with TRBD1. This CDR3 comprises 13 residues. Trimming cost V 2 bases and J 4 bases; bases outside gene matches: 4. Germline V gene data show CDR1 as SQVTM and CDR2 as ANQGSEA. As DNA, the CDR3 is TGCAGCGTTGAACTGGACAGGAGCTATGGCTACACCTTC. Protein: CSVELDRSYGYTF.

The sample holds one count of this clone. CDR3 bases: TGTGCCAGCAGACAGACTATGAACACCGGGGAGCTGTTTTTT. As protein: CASRQTMNTGELFF. V and J are TRBV6-6 and TRBJ2-2, with D tentatively TRBD2 (5 bases). Germline CDR1 MNHNY, CDR2 SVGAGI (reference sequence). This CDR3 has 14 amino acids. Trimming removed 6 bases from V and 1 base from J, with 9 bases in between.

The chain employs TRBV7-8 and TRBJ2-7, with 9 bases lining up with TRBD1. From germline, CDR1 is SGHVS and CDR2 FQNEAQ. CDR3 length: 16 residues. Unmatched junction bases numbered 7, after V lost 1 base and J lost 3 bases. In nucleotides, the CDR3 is TGTGCCAGCAGCTTAGTCCTCGGGACAGGGCTCTACGAGCAGTACTTC. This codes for CASSLVLGTGLYEQYF.

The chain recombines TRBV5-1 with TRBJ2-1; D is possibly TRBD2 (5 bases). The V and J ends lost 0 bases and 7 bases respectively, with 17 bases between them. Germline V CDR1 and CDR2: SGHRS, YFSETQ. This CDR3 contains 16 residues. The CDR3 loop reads CASSLEGLALWNEQFF. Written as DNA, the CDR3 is TGCGCCAGCAGCTTGGAAGGACTGGCCCTATGGAATGAGCAGTTCTTC.

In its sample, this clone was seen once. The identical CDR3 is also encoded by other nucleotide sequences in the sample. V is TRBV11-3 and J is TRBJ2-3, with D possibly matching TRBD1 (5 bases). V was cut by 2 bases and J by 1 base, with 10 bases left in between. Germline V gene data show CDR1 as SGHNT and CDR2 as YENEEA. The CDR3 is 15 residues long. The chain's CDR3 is CASSLRQGGTDTQYF. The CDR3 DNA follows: TGTGCCAGCAGCTTAAGGCAGGGTGGCACAGATACGCAGTATTTT.

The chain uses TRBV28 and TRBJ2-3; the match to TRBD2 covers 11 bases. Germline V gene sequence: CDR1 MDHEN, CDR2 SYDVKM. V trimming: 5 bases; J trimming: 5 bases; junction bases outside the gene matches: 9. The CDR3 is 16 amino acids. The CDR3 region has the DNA TGTGCCAGCAGTGGAATAGCGGGAGGGCCTCGAGATACGCAGTATTTT. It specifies CASSGIAGGPRDTQYF.

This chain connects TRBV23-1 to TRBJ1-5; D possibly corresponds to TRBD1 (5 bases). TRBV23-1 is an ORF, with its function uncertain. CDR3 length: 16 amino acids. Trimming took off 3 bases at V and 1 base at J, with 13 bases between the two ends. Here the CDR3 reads CASSHSPGRSNQPQHF. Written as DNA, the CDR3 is TGCGCCAGCAGTCATTCTCCAGGGCGGAGCAATCAGCCCCAGCATTTT.

The CDR3 loop reads CASSILTSGITYNEQFF. Written as DNA, the CDR3 is TGTGCCAGTAGTATCCTGACTAGCGGGATAACCTACAATGAGCAGTTCTTC. This chain uses TRBV19 with TRBJ2-1; 11 bases align to TRBD2. After removal of 3 bases from V and 2 bases from J, the junction contained 6 bases not matched to a gene. Per the germline V gene, CDR1 is LNHDA and CDR2 is SQIVND (reference sequence). There are 17 residues in the CDR3.

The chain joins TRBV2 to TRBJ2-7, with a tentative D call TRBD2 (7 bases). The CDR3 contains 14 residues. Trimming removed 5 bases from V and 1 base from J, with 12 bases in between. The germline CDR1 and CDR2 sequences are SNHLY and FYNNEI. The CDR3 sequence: CASSQRGGSYEQYF. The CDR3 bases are TGTGCCAGCAGTCAGAGGGGGGGATCCTACGAGCAGTACTTC.